This T cell receptor beta chain was profiled in a study of T cells after somatic rescue of genetic block. With 3 bases clipped from V and 5 bases from J, the junction kept 1 base outside the gene matches. The germline gives CDR1 SGHAT, CDR2 FQNNGV. This CDR3 is 14 amino acids long. This table comes from immunoSEQ multiplex PCR, and its TCRdb copy is limited to in-frame clones, with some not included. The sample yields around 100,000 clones, 75% to 95% seen once. Sequencing was done on a sample of peripheral blood mononuclear cells (PBMCs). This sequence originates from a young woman. This chain joins TRBV11-2 and TRBJ1-5; 10 bases agree with TRBD1. As DNA, the CDR3 is TGTGCCAGCAGCTTGGGGACAGGGGATCAGCCCCAGCATTTT. Its translation: CASSLGTGDQPQHF.